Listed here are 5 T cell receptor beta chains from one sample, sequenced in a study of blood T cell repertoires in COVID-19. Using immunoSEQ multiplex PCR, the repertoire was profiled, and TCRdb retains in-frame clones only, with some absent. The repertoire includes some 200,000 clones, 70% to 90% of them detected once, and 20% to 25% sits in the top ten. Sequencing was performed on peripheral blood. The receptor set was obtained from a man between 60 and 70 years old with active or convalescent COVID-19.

The CDR3 spells CASSQDRAGANTDTQYF. The DNA of the CDR3 is TGCGCCAGCAGCCAAGATAGGGCGGGGGCTAACACAGATACGCAGTATTTT. The chain uses TRBV4-1 and TRBJ2-3, with D perhaps TRBD2 (7 bases). Germline CDR1 is MGHRA and CDR2 is YSYEKL. V lost 0 bases and J lost 2, with 15 bases in between. This CDR3 spans 17 amino acids.

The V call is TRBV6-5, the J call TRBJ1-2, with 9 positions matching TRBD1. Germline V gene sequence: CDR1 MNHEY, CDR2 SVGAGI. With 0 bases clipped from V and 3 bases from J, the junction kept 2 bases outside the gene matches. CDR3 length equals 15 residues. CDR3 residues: CASSYSDRGDYGYTF. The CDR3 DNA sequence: TGTGCCAGCAGTTACTCCGACAGGGGGGACTATGGCTACACCTTC.

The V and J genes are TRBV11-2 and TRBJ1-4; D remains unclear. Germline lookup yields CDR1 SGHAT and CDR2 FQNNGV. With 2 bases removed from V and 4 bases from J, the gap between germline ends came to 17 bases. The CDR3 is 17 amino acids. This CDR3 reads CASSLKAGLDVNEKLFF. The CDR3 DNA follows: TGTGCCAGCAGCTTAAAGGCGGGTTTAGACGTTAATGAAAAACTGTTTTTT.

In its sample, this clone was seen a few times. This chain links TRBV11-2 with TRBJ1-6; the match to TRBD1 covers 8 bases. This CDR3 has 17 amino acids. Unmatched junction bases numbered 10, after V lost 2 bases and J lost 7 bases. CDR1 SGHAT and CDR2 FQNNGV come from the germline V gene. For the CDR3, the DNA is TGTGCCAGCAGCTTATCAAGAACCGGGACAGGAAATTCACCCCTCCACTTT. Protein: CASSLSRTGTGNSPLHF.

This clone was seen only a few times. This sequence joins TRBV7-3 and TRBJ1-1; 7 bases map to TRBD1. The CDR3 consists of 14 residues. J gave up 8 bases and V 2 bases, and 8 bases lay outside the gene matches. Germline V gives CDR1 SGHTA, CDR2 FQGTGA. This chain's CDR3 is CASSLVAGGGEAFF. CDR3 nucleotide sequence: TGTGCCAGCAGCTTAGTGGCAGGGGGTGGGGAAGCTTTCTTT.